What follows are 9 T cell receptor beta chains derived from one specimen sequenced in a study of blood T cell repertoires in COVID-19. The assay was immunoSEQ multiplex PCR, and TCRdb's table has in-frame clones only and misses some. The table has around 63,000 clones, approximately 80% seen once. Sequenced material: peripheral blood. The receptors derive from a woman aged 70-85 years with acute or convalescent COVID-19.

In its sample, this clone was seen a few times. V gene TRBV28 combines with J gene TRBJ1-4; 9 bases match TRBD1. The CDR3 extends over 16 amino acids. The trim removed 6 bases at V and 8 bases at J, leaving 13 bases unmatched. CDR1 is MDHEN and CDR2 is SYDVKM in the germline V gene. The CDR3 nucleotides read TGTGCCAGCAGCCAGACGCCGGGACAGGGAGGGGAAAAACTGTTTTTT. Encoded protein: CASSQTPGQGGEKLFF. Variable domain in full (rest from reference TRBV28 and TRBJ1-4): DVKVTQSSRYLVKRTGEKVFLECVQDMDHENMFWYRQDPGLGLRLIYFSYDVKMKEKGDIPEGYSVSREKKERFSLILESASTNQTSMYLCASSQTPGQGGEKLFFGSGTQLSVL.

The rearrangement links TRBV18 to TRBJ1-6, with 7 bases aligning to TRBD1. V lost 0 bases, J lost 9 bases, and 5 bases stayed unmatched. The CDR3 totals 15 residues. CDR1 and CDR2 from the germline V gene are KGHSH and LQKENI. The DNA for the CDR3 is TGTGCCAGCTCACCACCGGCCAGGGGGATTTCACCCCTCCACTTT. It translates to CASSPPARGISPLHF.

This rearrangement joins TRBV19 to TRBJ2-5; a possible D gene is TRBD2 (6 bases). Looked up from germline, CDR1 is LNHDA and CDR2 is SQIVND (reference sequence). Trimming shortened V by 4 bases and J by 2 bases, and 11 bases separated the two germline ends. The CDR3 runs to 14 residues. The CDR3 region is CASSTLGLQETQYF. The CDR3 DNA reads TGTGCCAGTAGTACCTTGGGACTGCAAGAGACCCAGTACTTC. Variable domain in full (rest from reference TRBV19 and TRBJ2-5): DGGITQSPKYLFRKEGQNVTLSCEQNLNHDAMYWYRQDPGQGLRLIYYSQIVNDFQKGDIAEGYSVSREKKESFPLTVTSAQKNPTAFYLCASSTLGLQETQYFGPGTRLLVL.

The CDR3, as DNA: TGTGCCAGCAGGGGACTCTCGAACACCGGGGAGCTGTTTTTT. This codes for CASRGLSNTGELFF. The chain combines TRBV9 with TRBJ2-2; weak D call: TRBD2 (6 bases). V lost 5 bases and J 0 bases, leaving 8 bases between the germline ends. Germline V CDR1 and CDR2: SGDLS, YYNGEE. The CDR3 is 14 residues long.

This clone has only one observation. The chain employs TRBV9 and TRBJ2-7, with D tentatively TRBD1 (6 bases). The ends were cut back, 0 bases at V and 6 bases at J, with 13 bases in the middle. This CDR3 has 14 residues. Germline-derived CDR1 and CDR2 are SGDLS and YYNGEE. The CDR3: CASSVGGRGSEQYF. CDR3 nucleotides: TGTGCCAGCAGCGTAGGAGGTAGGGGGTCCGAGCAGTACTTC.

The V gene is TRBV4-1, the J gene TRBJ2-7; 14 positions agree with TRBD2. Germline CDR1 MGHRA, CDR2 YSYEKL. V was clipped by 4 bases and J by 5 bases; unmatched bases: 10. The CDR3 contains 17 residues. The CDR3 region has the DNA TGCGCCAGCAGCCCCCGACCGACTAGCGGGGGGGCCAACGAGCAGTACTTC. Its protein product is CASSPRPTSGGANEQYF.

The chain has TRBV7-3 and TRBJ2-5; 13 positions agree with TRBD2. Germline V gene sequence: CDR1 SGHTA, CDR2 FQGTGA. CDR3 length: 14 residues. V lost 4 bases and J lost 5; bases outside the gene matches: 1. CDR3 in DNA: TGTGCCAGCAGCTCACTAGCGGGAGGGGAGACCCAGTACTTC. Translating it yields CASSSLAGGETQYF. The whole variable domain, filled in from reference TRBV7-3 and TRBJ2-5, reads GAGVSQTPSNKVTEKGKYVELRCDPISGHTALYWYRQSLGQGPEFLIYFQGTGAADDSGLPNDRFFAVRPEGSVSTLKIQRTERGDSAVYLCASSSLAGGETQYFGPGTRLLVL.

The chain uses TRBV5-1 and TRBJ2-6, with D perhaps matching TRBD1 (5 bases). Germline assignment: CDR1 SGHRS and CDR2 YFSETQ. V gave up 3 bases and J gave up 0 bases, with 7 bases separating them. This CDR3 spans 15 amino acids. The CDR3 nucleotides are TGCGCCAGCAGCTCAGACAGCTCTGGGGCCAACGTCCTGACTTTC. Its translation is CASSSDSSGANVLTF.

The rearrangement uses TRBV12-5 and TRBJ2-3; 11 nucleotides match TRBD2. Germline CDR1 is LGHNT and CDR2 is FRNRAP. Unmatched junction bases numbered 10, after V lost 6 bases and J lost 2 bases. CDR3 length: 17 residues. The CDR3 reads CASGPDSGGAFTDTQYF. CDR3 coding DNA: TGTGCTAGTGGCCCGGATAGCGGGGGGGCCTTCACAGATACGCAGTATTTT.